Reported below is one T cell receptor (beta chain). Its antigen remains unidentified. This specimen belongs to a study of T cells in Graves' hyperthyroidism and ophthalmopathy. The study's findings and limits: In the blood, most expanded thyroid clonotypes above 0.001 appeared as well.

CDR1 and CDR2 from the germline V gene are DFQATT and SNEGSKA (reference sequence). V was shortened by 6 bases and J by 4 bases, with 12 bases between the two germline ends. This CDR3 spans 12 amino acids. Amplified TCR beta CDR3 regions derived from RNA transcripts. Initially, a first-round RT-PCR of the TCR CDR3 employed the HTBI primer set. Each CDR3 protein is one row after TCRdb ran MiXCR on the multiplex PCR reads. The profile shows fewer than 650,000 distinct CDR3 sequences, about 15% of them singletons. Orbital computed tomography and thyroid ultrasound, together with serum TRAb and thyroxine and clinical symptoms, were used for diagnoses.

This TCR came from a woman in her thirties or forties with Graves' ophthalmopathy. Material for sequencing was blood. The gene calls are TRBV20-1 and TRBJ1-1; the D is unclear. CDR3: CSAQRMATEAFF. CDR3 nucleotides: TGCAGTGCCCAACGGATGGCCACTGAAGCTTTCTTT.